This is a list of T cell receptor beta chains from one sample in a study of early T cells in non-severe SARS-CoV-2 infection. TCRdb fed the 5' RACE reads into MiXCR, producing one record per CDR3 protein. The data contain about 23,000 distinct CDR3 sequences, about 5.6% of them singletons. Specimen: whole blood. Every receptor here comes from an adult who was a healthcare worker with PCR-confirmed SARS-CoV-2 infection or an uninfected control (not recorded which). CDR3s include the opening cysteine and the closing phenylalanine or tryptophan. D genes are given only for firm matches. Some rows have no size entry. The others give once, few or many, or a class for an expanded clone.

cdr3_nt: TGCAGCGTTGAAAAGGGCGGATCTGAGCAGTTCTTC; cdr3_aa: CSVEKGGSEQFF; d_call: -; clone_size: many; j_call: TRBJ2-1; v_call: TRBV29-1
cdr3_nt: TGTGCCAGCAGTGTATCAGGAATAAATGAAAAACTGTTTTTT; cdr3_aa: CASSVSGINEKLFF; d_call: -; clone_size: many; j_call: TRBJ1-4; v_call: TRBV6-5
cdr3_nt: TGTGCCAGCAGTAAAGGGGACGGTTACAATGAGCACTTCTTC; cdr3_aa: CASSKGDGYNEHFF; d_call: -; clone_size: -; j_call: TRBJ2-1; v_call: TRBV6-5
cdr3_nt: TGCGCCAGCAGCCGACAGGGGCCAGCGAACACCGGGGAGCTGTTTTTT; cdr3_aa: CASSRQGPANTGELFF; d_call: TRBD1; clone_size: many; j_call: TRBJ2-2; v_call: TRBV5-1
cdr3_nt: TGCGCCAGCACAGACACAGGGGGCTCGACTGAAGCTTTCTTT; cdr3_aa: CASTDTGGSTEAFF; d_call: TRBD1; clone_size: many; j_call: TRBJ1-1; v_call: TRBV5-1
cdr3_nt: TGTGCCAGCTCACGTCAGGGTTTTAACACTGAAGCTTTCTTT; cdr3_aa: CASSRQGFNTEAFF; d_call: -; clone_size: many; j_call: TRBJ1-1; v_call: TRBV18
cdr3_nt: TGTGCCAGCAGTTTTGACTTCGGGACTTATTACAATGAGCAGTTCTTC; cdr3_aa: CASSFDFGTYYNEQFF; d_call: -; clone_size: many; j_call: TRBJ2-1; v_call: TRBV27
cdr3_nt: TGTGCCAGCAGTTCCCAATCCGGGGGATCCAGCTCCTACGAGCAGTACTTC; cdr3_aa: CASSSQSGGSSSYEQYF; d_call: -; clone_size: many; j_call: TRBJ2-7; v_call: TRBV12-3/TRBV12-4
cdr3_nt: TGTGCCAGCTCACCCTTGGGACAGGGGGTGTACGAGCAGTACTTC; cdr3_aa: CASSPLGQGVYEQYF; d_call: TRBD1; clone_size: few; j_call: TRBJ2-7; v_call: TRBV18
cdr3_nt: TGTGCCAGCAGACCAACCGACAGGGTGCTGACTGAAGCTTTCTTT; cdr3_aa: CASRPTDRVLTEAFF; d_call: TRBD1; clone_size: -; j_call: TRBJ1-1; v_call: TRBV6-2/TRBV6-3
cdr3_nt: TGCGCCAGCAGTCACAGAGAGGACTACGAGCAGTACTTC; cdr3_aa: CASSHREDYEQYF; d_call: -; clone_size: few; j_call: TRBJ2-7; v_call: TRBV5-1
cdr3_nt: TGTGCCAGTGGGACTAGCGGGACTTCCTACGAGCAGTACTTC; cdr3_aa: CASGTSGTSYEQYF; d_call: TRBD2; clone_size: few; j_call: TRBJ2-7; v_call: TRBV19
cdr3_nt: TGTGCCAGCAGTTTAACTAGTGCGAGAGTTGAAGCTTTCTTT; cdr3_aa: CASSLTSARVEAFF; d_call: -; clone_size: -; j_call: TRBJ1-1; v_call: TRBV12-3/TRBV12-4
cdr3_nt: TGTGCCAGCTCACCACCGGGACTAGCGGGAGATACGCAGTATTTT; cdr3_aa: CASSPPGLAGDTQYF; d_call: TRBD2; clone_size: -; j_call: TRBJ2-3; v_call: TRBV18
cdr3_nt: TGTGCCAGTAGTGCTACCCCTCTGTTCTCCGGGGAGCTGTTTTTT; cdr3_aa: CASSATPLFSGELFF; d_call: -; clone_size: -; j_call: TRBJ2-2; v_call: TRBV19
cdr3_nt: TGCGCCAGCAGCCAAGGGGACAGGGGCTCCTACGAGCAGTACTTC; cdr3_aa: CASSQGDRGSYEQYF; d_call: TRBD1; clone_size: many; j_call: TRBJ2-7; v_call: TRBV4-1
cdr3_nt: TGTGCCAGCAGCCTAGACAGGGTACAGTATGGCTACACCTTC; cdr3_aa: CASSLDRVQYGYTF; d_call: TRBD1; clone_size: -; j_call: TRBJ1-2; v_call: TRBV5-6
cdr3_nt: TGTGCCAGCAGTCACCGACAGATGAACACTGAAGCTTTCTTT; cdr3_aa: CASSHRQMNTEAFF; d_call: -; clone_size: many; j_call: TRBJ1-1; v_call: TRBV28
cdr3_nt: TGCAGCGCTCAAGGGACTAGCGGGCGACTTAGCACAGATACGCAGTATTTT; cdr3_aa: CSAQGTSGRLSTDTQYF; d_call: TRBD2; clone_size: few; j_call: TRBJ2-3; v_call: TRBV29-1
cdr3_nt: TGTGCCACCAGCGCCGGGACAGGGGACTACAATGAGCAGTTCTTC; cdr3_aa: CATSAGTGDYNEQFF; d_call: TRBD1; clone_size: few; j_call: TRBJ2-1; v_call: TRBV15
cdr3_nt: TGTGCCAGCAGTGTAGGGACAGGACGCAATCAGCCCCAGCATTTT; cdr3_aa: CASSVGTGRNQPQHF; d_call: TRBD1; clone_size: many; j_call: TRBJ1-5; v_call: TRBV27
cdr3_nt: TGTGCCAGCAGCCCGGCGGCGGGTTACTTGCATGAGCAGTTCTTC; cdr3_aa: CASSPAAGYLHEQFF; d_call: -; clone_size: many; j_call: TRBJ2-1; v_call: TRBV6-4
cdr3_nt: TGTGCCAGCTCAGACCGGATTGTTCTAGCGGGGGGATACAATGAGCAGTTCTTC; cdr3_aa: CASSDRIVLAGGYNEQFF; d_call: TRBD2; clone_size: few; j_call: TRBJ2-1; v_call: TRBV18
cdr3_nt: TGCGCCAGCAGCTTGGAGGGGCGTTCCGCTGAGCAGTTCTTC; cdr3_aa: CASSLEGRSAEQFF; d_call: -; clone_size: few; j_call: TRBJ2-1; v_call: TRBV5-1
cdr3_nt: TGTGCCAGCAGCATCGGACAGGGTTTCTCTGGAAACACCATATATTTT; cdr3_aa: CASSIGQGFSGNTIYF; d_call: TRBD1; clone_size: -; j_call: TRBJ1-3; v_call: TRBV7-8
cdr3_nt: TGTGCCAGCACCGGGAACACCGGGGAGCTGTTTTTT; cdr3_aa: CASTGNTGELFF; d_call: -; clone_size: many; j_call: TRBJ2-2; v_call: TRBV11-1
cdr3_nt: TGTGCTAGCAGCTTTACTAGGGACACCGGGGAGCTGTTTTTT; cdr3_aa: CASSFTRDTGELFF; d_call: -; clone_size: many; j_call: TRBJ2-2; v_call: TRBV7-7
cdr3_nt: TGCGCCAGCAGCTTAACATCGGCTCCGGGACTAGCGCGTTACAATGAGCAGTTCTTC; cdr3_aa: CASSLTSAPGLARYNEQFF; d_call: TRBD2; clone_size: -; j_call: TRBJ2-1; v_call: TRBV5-1
cdr3_nt: TGTGCCAGCAGCTTAGGACAGGGGGGATTGCCCCAGCATTTT; cdr3_aa: CASSLGQGGLPQHF; d_call: TRBD1; clone_size: many; j_call: TRBJ1-5; v_call: TRBV7-9
cdr3_nt: TGTGCCAGCAGCCCCTTAATGGTCTCCTACAATGAGCAGTTCTTC; cdr3_aa: CASSPLMVSYNEQFF; d_call: -; clone_size: few; j_call: TRBJ2-1; v_call: TRBV7-3
cdr3_nt: TGTGCCAGCAGCTTAAGGGCGGATAGCTCCTACAATGAGCAGTTCTTC; cdr3_aa: CASSLRADSSYNEQFF; d_call: -; clone_size: many; j_call: TRBJ2-1; v_call: TRBV11-2
cdr3_nt: TGCAGCGTGCGGACAGGGGGGGACTACGAGCAGTACTTC; cdr3_aa: CSVRTGGDYEQYF; d_call: TRBD1; clone_size: many; j_call: TRBJ2-7; v_call: TRBV29-1
cdr3_nt: TGTGCCAGTAAAAAAGGAGGTCCGAACACCGGGGAGCTGTTTTTT; cdr3_aa: CASKKGGPNTGELFF; d_call: -; clone_size: many; j_call: TRBJ2-2; v_call: TRBV19
cdr3_nt: TGTGCCAGCACCCGAGGAGAGAAGGAAGAGCAGTTCTTC; cdr3_aa: CASTRGEKEEQFF; d_call: -; clone_size: many; j_call: TRBJ2-1; v_call: TRBV6-2/TRBV6-3
cdr3_nt: TGTGCCATCAGTGGACTAGCGGACAATGAGCAGTTCTTC; cdr3_aa: CAISGLADNEQFF; d_call: TRBD2; clone_size: many; j_call: TRBJ2-1; v_call: TRBV10-3
cdr3_nt: TGCAGTGCTAGCCGCCAGGGGGCAGGAGATACGCAGTATTTT; cdr3_aa: CSASRQGAGDTQYF; d_call: TRBD1; clone_size: many; j_call: TRBJ2-3; v_call: TRBV20-1
cdr3_nt: TGTGCCAGCAGCCAAGACGGGACAGAGACGTATGGCTACACCTTC; cdr3_aa: CASSQDGTETYGYTF; d_call: TRBD1; clone_size: many; j_call: TRBJ1-2; v_call: TRBV4-2
cdr3_nt: TGCAGTGCTAGAAATCTAGCGAGGGACTACAATGAGCAGTTCTTC; cdr3_aa: CSARNLARDYNEQFF; d_call: -; clone_size: many; j_call: TRBJ2-1; v_call: TRBV20-1
cdr3_nt: TGTGCCAGCAGCTTAGCCGCCCCGGGCTCTGGGGCCAACGTCCTGACTTTC; cdr3_aa: CASSLAAPGSGANVLTF; d_call: -; clone_size: -; j_call: TRBJ2-6; v_call: TRBV7-6
cdr3_nt: TGTGCCAGCACCCTGAGCGGTGGGAAAAGGAACACTGAAGCTTTCTTT; cdr3_aa: CASTLSGGKRNTEAFF; d_call: -; clone_size: many; j_call: TRBJ1-1; v_call: TRBV11-2
cdr3_nt: TGTGCTAGCAGCCCCACGCTTTTGGGTCAAGAGACCCAGTACTTC; cdr3_aa: CASSPTLLGQETQYF; d_call: -; clone_size: many; j_call: TRBJ2-5; v_call: TRBV7-7
cdr3_nt: TGTGCCTGGAGTCGGGACAGACAAGAGACCCAGTACTTC; cdr3_aa: CAWSRDRQETQYF; d_call: TRBD1; clone_size: many; j_call: TRBJ2-5; v_call: TRBV30
cdr3_nt: TGTGCCAGCAGTTCCCAGAGTGGCTACACCTTC; cdr3_aa: CASSSQSGYTF; d_call: -; clone_size: many; j_call: TRBJ1-2; v_call: TRBV6-2/TRBV6-3
cdr3_nt: TGTGCCAGCAGAACCGGACAGGGTGGAGAAGAGACCCAGTACTTC; cdr3_aa: CASRTGQGGEETQYF; d_call: TRBD1; clone_size: many; j_call: TRBJ2-5; v_call: TRBV6-6
cdr3_nt: TGTGCCAGCAGGGGATCTAGCGGGAGCAGGTACGAGCAGTACTTC; cdr3_aa: CASRGSSGSRYEQYF; d_call: TRBD2; clone_size: -; j_call: TRBJ2-7; v_call: TRBV12-3/TRBV12-4
cdr3_nt: TGTGCCAGCACCGCCGGGGCAGAGACCCAGTACTTC; cdr3_aa: CASTAGAETQYF; d_call: -; clone_size: many; j_call: TRBJ2-5; v_call: TRBV6-6
cdr3_nt: TGTGCCAGCAGCTTAGGAGGGGGGCCGAACACTGAAGCTTTCTTT; cdr3_aa: CASSLGGGPNTEAFF; d_call: -; clone_size: many; j_call: TRBJ1-1; v_call: TRBV7-9
cdr3_nt: TGCGCCAGCAGCCTAGCCATTACAGTCGGGACTCGCCCGTACGAGCAGTACTTC; cdr3_aa: CASSLAITVGTRPYEQYF; d_call: -; clone_size: many; j_call: TRBJ2-7; v_call: TRBV4-3
cdr3_nt: TGCAGTTGGAAGGATAGCTCCTACAATGAGCAGTTCTTC; cdr3_aa: CSWKDSSYNEQFF; d_call: -; clone_size: many; j_call: TRBJ2-1; v_call: TRBV20-1
cdr3_nt: TGTGCCAGTAGTATTTCCAATATCTATGGCTACACCTTC; cdr3_aa: CASSISNIYGYTF; d_call: -; clone_size: -; j_call: TRBJ1-2; v_call: TRBV19
cdr3_nt: TGTGCCAGCAGCCCACAGACAGGGAGAGGCGGTACGCAGTATTTT; cdr3_aa: CASSPQTGRGGTQYF; d_call: TRBD1; clone_size: few; j_call: TRBJ2-3; v_call: TRBV7-6
cdr3_nt: TGTGCCACCAGTGATGCCGGGACAGCAAATGAGCAGTTCTTC; cdr3_aa: CATSDAGTANEQFF; d_call: TRBD1; clone_size: few; j_call: TRBJ2-1; v_call: TRBV24-1
cdr3_nt: TGCAGTGCTACCCCGACTAGCGGGAGCGCCTACGAGCAGTACTTC; cdr3_aa: CSATPTSGSAYEQYF; d_call: TRBD2; clone_size: many; j_call: TRBJ2-7; v_call: TRBV20-1